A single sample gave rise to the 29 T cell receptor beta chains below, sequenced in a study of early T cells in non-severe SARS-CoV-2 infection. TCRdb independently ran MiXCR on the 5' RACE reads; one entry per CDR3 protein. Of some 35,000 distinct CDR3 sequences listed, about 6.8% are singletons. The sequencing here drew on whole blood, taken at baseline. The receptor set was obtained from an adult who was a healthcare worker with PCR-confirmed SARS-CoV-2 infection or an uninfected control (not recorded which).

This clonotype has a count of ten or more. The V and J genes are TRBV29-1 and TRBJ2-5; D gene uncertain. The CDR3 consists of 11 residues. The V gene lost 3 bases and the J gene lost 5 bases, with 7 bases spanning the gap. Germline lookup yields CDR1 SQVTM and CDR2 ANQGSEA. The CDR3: CSVEVLETQYF. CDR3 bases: TGCAGCGTTGAGGTTTTGGAGACCCAGTACTTC.

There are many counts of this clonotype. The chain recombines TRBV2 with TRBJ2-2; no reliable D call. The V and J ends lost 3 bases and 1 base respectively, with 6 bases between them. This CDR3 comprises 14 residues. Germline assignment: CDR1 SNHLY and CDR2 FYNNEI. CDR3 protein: CASSDVRNTGELFF. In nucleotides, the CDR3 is TGTGCCAGCAGTGATGTACGGAACACCGGGGAGCTGTTTTTT.

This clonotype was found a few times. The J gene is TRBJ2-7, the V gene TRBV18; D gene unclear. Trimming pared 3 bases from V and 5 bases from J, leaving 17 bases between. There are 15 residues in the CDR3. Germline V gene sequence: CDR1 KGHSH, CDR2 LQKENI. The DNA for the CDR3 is TGTGCCAGCTCACCTTCCGAGACCTTGGGAAACGAGCAGTACTTC. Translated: CASSPSETLGNEQYF. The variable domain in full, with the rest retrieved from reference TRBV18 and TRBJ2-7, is NAGVMQNPRHLVRRRGQEARLRCSPMKGHSHVYWYRQLPEEGLKFMVYLQKENIIDESGMPKERFSAEFPKEGPSILRIQQVVRGDSAAYFCASSPSETLGNEQYFGPGTRLTVT.

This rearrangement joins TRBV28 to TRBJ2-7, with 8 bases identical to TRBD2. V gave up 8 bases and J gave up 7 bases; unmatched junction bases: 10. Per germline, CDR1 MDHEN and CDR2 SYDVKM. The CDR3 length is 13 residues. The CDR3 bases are TGTGCCAGCTTACGGGGGGGTTTTTATGAGCAGTACTTC. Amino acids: CASLRGGFYEQYF.

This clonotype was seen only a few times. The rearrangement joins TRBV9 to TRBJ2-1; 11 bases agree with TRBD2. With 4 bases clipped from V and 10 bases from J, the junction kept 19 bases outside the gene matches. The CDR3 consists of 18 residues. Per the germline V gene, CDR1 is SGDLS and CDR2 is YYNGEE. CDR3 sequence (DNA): TGTGCCAGCAGCCTATTCGTTCGGGCTAGCGGGAGGACCGAAGAGCAGTTCTTC. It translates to CASSLFVRASGRTEEQFF.

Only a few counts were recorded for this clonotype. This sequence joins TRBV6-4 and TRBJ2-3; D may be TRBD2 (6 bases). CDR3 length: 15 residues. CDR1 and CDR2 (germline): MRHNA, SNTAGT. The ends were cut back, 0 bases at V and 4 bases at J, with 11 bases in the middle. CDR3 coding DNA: TGTGCCAGCAGTGACTCGACGGAGGGGTCAGATACGCAGTATTTT. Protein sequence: CASSDSTEGSDTQYF.

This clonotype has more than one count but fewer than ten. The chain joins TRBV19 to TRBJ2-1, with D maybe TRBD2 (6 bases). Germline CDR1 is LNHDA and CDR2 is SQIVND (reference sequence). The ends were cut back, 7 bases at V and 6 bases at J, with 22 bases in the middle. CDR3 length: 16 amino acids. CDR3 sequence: CASTDHINLGSNEQFF. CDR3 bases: TGTGCCAGTACCGATCATATTAATCTCGGGAGCAATGAGCAGTTCTTC.

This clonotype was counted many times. CDR3 in DNA: TGTGCCAGCAGCCAAGTTCGAGGGGAGCAGTACTTC. Protein: CASSQVRGEQYF. The rearrangement joins TRBV3-1 to TRBJ2-7; perhaps TRBD2 as D (5 bases). V lost 1 base and J 7 bases, leaving 8 bases between the germline ends. The CDR3 runs to 12 residues. The germline CDR1 and CDR2 sequences are LGHDT and YNNKEL (reference sequence).

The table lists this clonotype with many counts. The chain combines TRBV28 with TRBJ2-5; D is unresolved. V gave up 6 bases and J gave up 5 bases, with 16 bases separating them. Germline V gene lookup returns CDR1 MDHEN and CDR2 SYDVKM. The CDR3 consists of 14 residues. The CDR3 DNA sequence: TGTGCCAGCAGCCCCCCCAGCTCGAGGGAGACCCAGTACTTC. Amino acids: CASSPPSSRETQYF.

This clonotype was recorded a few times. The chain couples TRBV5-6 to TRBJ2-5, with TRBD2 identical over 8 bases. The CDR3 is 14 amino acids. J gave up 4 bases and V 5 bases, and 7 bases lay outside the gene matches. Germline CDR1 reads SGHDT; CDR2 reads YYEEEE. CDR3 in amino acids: CASRRRGGPETQYF. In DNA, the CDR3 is TGTGCCAGCAGGCGTCGGGGGGGCCCAGAGACCCAGTACTTC. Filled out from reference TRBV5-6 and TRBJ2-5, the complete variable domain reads DAGVTQSPTHLIKTRGQQVTLRCSPKSGHDTVSWYQQALGQGPQFIFQYYEEEERQRGNFPDRFSGHQFPNYSSELNVNALLLGDSALYLCASRRRGGPETQYFGPGTRLLVL.

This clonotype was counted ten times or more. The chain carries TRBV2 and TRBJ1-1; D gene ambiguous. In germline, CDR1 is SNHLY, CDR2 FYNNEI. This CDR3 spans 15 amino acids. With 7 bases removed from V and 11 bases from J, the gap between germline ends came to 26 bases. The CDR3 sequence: CASTSGGSTLRLAFF. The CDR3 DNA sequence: TGTGCCAGCACCTCGGGCGGGAGTACTCTTAGGCTCGCTTTCTTT.

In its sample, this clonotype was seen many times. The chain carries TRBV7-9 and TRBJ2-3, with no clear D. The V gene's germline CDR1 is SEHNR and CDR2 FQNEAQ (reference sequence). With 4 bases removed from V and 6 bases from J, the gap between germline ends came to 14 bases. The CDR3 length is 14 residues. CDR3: CASSSERVRDTQYF. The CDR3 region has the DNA TGTGCCAGCAGCTCCGAAAGGGTGCGGGATACGCAGTATTTT.

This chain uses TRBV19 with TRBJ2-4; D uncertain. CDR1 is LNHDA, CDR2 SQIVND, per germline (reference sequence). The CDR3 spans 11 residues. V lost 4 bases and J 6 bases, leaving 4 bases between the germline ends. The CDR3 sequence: CASSTSNIQYF. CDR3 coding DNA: TGTGCCAGTAGTACGTCAAACATTCAGTACTTC.

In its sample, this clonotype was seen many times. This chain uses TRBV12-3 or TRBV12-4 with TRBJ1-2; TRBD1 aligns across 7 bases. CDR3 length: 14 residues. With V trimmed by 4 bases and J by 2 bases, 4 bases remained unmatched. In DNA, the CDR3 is TGTGCCAGCAGTTCTTTGGGACAGAACTATGGCTACACCTTC. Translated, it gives CASSSLGQNYGYTF.

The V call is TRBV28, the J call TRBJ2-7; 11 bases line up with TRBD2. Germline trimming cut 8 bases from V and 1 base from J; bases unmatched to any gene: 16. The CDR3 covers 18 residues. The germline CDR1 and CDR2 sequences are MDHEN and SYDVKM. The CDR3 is CASRRISFGTSGSYEQYF. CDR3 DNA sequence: TGTGCCAGCCGCCGTATCTCGTTCGGGACTAGCGGTTCCTACGAGCAGTACTTC. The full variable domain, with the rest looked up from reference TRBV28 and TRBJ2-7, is DVKVTQSSRYLVKRTGEKVFLECVQDMDHENMFWYRQDPGLGLRLIYFSYDVKMKEKGDIPEGYSVSREKKERFSLILESASTNQTSMYLCASRRISFGTSGSYEQYFGPGTRLTVT.

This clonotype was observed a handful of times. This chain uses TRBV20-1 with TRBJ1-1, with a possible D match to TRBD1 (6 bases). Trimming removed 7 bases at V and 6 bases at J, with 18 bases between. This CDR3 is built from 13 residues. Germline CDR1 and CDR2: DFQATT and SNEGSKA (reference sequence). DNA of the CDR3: TGCAGTGGGGCCCAAGGGGGGTACGCTGAAGCTTTCTTT. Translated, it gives CSGAQGGYAEAFF.

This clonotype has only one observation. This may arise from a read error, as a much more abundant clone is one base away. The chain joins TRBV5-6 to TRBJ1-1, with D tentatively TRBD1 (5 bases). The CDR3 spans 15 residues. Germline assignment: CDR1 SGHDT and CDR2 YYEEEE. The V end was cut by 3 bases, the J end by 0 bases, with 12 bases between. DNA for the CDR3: TGTGCCAGCAGCTCCGCGGCAGGGTTGAACACTGAAGCTTTCTTT. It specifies CASSSAAGLNTEAFF. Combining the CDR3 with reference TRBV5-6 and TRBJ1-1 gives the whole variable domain DAGVTQSPTHLIKTRGQQVTLRCSPKSGHDTVSWYQQALGQGPQFIFQYYEEEERQRGNFPDRFSGHQFPNYSSELNVNALLLGDSALYLCASSSAAGLNTEAFFGQGTRLTVV.

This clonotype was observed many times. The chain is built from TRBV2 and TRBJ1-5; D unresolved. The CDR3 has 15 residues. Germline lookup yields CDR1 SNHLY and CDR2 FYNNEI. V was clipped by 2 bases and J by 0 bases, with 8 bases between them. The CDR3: CASSETENSNQPQHF. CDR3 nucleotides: TGTGCCAGCAGTGAAACGGAAAATAGCAATCAGCCCCAGCATTTT.

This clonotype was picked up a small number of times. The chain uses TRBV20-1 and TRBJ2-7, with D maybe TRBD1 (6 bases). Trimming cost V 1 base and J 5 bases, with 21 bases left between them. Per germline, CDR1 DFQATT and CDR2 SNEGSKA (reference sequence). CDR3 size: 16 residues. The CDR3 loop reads CSARAQLTGNFNEQYF. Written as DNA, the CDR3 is TGCAGTGCTAGAGCACAACTCACAGGGAATTTTAACGAGCAGTACTTC.

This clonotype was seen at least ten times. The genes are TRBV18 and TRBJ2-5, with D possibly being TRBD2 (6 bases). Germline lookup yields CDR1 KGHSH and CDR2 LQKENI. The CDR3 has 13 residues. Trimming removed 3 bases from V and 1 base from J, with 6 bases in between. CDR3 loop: CASSPGGQETQYF. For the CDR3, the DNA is TGTGCCAGCTCACCGGGGGGCCAAGAGACCCAGTACTTC.

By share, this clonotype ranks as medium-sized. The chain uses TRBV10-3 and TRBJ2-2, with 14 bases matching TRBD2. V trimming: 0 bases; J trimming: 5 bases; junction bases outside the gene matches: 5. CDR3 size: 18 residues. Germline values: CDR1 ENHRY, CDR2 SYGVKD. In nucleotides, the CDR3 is TGTGCCATCAGTGAGTCCGGGACTAGCGGGAGTGATACCGGGGAGCTGTTTTTT. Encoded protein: CAISESGTSGSDTGELFF.

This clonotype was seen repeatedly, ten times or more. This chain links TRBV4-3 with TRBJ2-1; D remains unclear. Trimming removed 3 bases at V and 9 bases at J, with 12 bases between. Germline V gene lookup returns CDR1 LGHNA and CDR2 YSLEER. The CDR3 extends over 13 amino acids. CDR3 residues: CASSQDEWTEQFF. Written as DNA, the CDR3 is TGCGCCAGCAGCCAGGATGAGTGGACTGAGCAGTTCTTC.

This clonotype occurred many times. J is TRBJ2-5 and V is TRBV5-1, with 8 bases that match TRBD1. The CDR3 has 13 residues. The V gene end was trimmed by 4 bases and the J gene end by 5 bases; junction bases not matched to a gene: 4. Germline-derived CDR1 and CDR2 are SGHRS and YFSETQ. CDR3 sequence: CASSPGQGETQYF. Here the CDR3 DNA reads TGCGCCAGCAGCCCTGGACAGGGTGAGACCCAGTACTTC. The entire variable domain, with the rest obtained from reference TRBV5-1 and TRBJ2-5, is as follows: KAGVTQTPRYLIKTRGQQVTLSCSPISGHRSVSWYQQTPGQGLQFLFEYFSETQRNKGNFPGRFSGRQFSNSRSEMNVSTLELGDSALYLCASSPGQGETQYFGPGTRLLVL.

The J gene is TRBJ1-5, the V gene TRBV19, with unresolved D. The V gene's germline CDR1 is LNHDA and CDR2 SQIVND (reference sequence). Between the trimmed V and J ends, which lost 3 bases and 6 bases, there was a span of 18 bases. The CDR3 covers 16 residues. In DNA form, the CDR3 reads TGTGCCAGTAGTATGCCATGGACGGCTCTCGGTCAGCCCCAGCATTTT. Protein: CASSMPWTALGQPQHF. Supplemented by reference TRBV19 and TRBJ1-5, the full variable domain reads DGGITQSPKYLFRKEGQNVTLSCEQNLNHDAMYWYRQDPGQGLRLIYYSQIVNDFQKGDIAEGYSVSREKKESFPLTVTSAQKNPTAFYLCASSMPWTALGQPQHFGDGTRLSIL.

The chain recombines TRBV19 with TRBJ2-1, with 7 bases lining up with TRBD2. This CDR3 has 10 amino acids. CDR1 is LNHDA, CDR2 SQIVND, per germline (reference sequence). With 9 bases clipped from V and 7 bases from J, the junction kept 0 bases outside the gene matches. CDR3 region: CASGGNEQFF. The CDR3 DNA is TGTGCCAGCGGGGGGAATGAGCAGTTCTTC.

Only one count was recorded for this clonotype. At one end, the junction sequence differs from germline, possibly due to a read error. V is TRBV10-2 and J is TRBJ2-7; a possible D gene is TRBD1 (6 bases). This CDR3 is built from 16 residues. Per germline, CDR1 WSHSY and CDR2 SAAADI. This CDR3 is CASSEATGITSYGQYF. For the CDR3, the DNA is TGCGCCAGCAGTGAAGCGACAGGCATAACCTCCTACGGGCAGTACTTC.

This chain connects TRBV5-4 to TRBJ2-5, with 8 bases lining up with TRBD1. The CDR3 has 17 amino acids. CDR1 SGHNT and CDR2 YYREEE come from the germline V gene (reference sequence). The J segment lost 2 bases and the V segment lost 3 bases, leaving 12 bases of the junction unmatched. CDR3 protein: CASSSTGTGDSQETQYF. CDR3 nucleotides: TGTGCCAGCAGCTCGACCGGGACAGGTGATTCACAAGAGACCCAGTACTTC.

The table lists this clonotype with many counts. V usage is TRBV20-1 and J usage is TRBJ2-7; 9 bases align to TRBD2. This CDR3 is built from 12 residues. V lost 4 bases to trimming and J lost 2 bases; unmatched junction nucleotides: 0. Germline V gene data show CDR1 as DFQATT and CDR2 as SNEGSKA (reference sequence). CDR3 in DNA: TGCAGTGCTAAGCGGGAGGCCTACGAGCAGTACTTC. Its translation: CSAKREAYEQYF.

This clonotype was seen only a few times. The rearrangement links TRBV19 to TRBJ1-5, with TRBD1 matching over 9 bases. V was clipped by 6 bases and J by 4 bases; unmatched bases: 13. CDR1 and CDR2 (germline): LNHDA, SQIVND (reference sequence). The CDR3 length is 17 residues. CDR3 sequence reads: CASRLSDRGLWNQPQHF. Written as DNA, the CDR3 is TGTGCCAGTAGGCTATCGGACAGGGGTTTGTGGAATCAGCCCCAGCATTTT.